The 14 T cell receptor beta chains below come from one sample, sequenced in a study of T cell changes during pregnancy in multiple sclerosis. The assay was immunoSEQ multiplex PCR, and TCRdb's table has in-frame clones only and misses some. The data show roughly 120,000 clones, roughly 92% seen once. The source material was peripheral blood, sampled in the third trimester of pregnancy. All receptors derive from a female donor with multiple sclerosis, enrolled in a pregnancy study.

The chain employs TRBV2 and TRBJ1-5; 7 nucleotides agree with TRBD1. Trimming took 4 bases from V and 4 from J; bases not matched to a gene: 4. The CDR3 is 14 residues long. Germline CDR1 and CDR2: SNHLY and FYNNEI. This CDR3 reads CASSGSGGNQPQHF. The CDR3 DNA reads TGTGCCAGCAGTGGTTCAGGGGGGAATCAGCCCCAGCATTTT.

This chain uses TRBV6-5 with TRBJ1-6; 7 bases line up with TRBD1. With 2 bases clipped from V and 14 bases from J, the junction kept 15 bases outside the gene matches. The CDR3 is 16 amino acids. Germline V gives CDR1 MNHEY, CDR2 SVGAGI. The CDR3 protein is CASSYGVGQPQSTLHF. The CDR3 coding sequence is TGTGCCAGCAGTTACGGGGTGGGACAGCCTCAATCAACCCTCCACTTT.

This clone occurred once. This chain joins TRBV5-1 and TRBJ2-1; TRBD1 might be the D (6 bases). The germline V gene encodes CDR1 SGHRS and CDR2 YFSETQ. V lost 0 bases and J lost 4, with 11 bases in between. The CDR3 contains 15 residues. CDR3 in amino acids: CASSLVTGPYNEQFF. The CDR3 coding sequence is TGCGCCAGCAGCTTGGTGACAGGACCGTACAATGAGCAGTTCTTC.

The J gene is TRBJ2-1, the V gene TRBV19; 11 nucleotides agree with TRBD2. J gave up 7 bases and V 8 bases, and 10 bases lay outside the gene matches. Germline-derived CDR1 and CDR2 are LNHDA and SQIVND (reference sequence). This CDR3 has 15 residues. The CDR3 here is CASSLLAGVVNEQFF. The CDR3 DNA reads TGTGCCAGTTCATTACTAGCGGGAGTAGTTAATGAGCAGTTCTTC.

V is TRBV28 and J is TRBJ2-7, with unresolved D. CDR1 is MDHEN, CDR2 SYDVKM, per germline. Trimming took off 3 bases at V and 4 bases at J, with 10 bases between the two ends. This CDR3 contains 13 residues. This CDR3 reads CASSFGHRYEQYF. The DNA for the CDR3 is TGTGCCAGCAGTTTCGGTCATAGATACGAGCAGTACTTC.

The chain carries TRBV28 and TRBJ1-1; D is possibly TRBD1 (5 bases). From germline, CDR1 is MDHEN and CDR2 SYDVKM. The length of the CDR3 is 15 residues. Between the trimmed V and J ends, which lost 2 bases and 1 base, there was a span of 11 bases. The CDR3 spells CASSLEQGWNTEAFF. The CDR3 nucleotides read TGTGCCAGCAGTTTAGAGCAGGGATGGAACACTGAAGCTTTCTTT.

The CDR3 loop reads CATKPPGANYGYTF. The DNA for the CDR3 is TGTGCCACCAAGCCTCCGGGGGCTAACTATGGCTACACCTTC. The gene calls are TRBV5-6 and TRBJ1-2; D perhaps matches TRBD1 (5 bases). The CDR3 spans 14 residues. V was shortened by 9 bases and J by 0 bases, with 15 bases between the two germline ends. The V gene's germline CDR1 is SGHDT and CDR2 YYEEEE. Filled out from reference TRBV5-6 and TRBJ1-2, the complete variable domain reads DAGVTQSPTHLIKTRGQQVTLRCSPKSGHDTVSWYQQALGQGPQFIFQYYEEEERQRGNFPDRFSGHQFPNYSSELNVNALLLGDSALYLCATKPPGANYGYTFGSGTRLTVV.

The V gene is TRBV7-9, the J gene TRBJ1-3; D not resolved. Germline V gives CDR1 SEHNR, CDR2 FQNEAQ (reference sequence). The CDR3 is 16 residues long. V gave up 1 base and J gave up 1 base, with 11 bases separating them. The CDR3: CASSLGAVDSGNTIYF. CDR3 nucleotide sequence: TGTGCCAGCAGCTTAGGGGCAGTCGATTCTGGAAACACCATATATTTT.

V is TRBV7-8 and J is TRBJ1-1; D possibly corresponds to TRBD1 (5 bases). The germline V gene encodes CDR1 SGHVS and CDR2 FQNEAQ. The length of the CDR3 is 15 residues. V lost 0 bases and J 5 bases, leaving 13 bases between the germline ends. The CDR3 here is CASSLATGSGTEAFF. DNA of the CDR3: TGTGCCAGCAGCTTAGCAACGGGTTCAGGGACTGAAGCTTTCTTT. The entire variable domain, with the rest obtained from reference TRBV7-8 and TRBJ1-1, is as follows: GAGVSQSPRYKVAKRGQDVALRCDPISGHVSLFWYQQALGQGPEFLTYFQNEAQLDKSGLPSDRFFAERPEGSVSTLKIQRTQQEDSAVYLCASSLATGSGTEAFFGQGTRLTVV.

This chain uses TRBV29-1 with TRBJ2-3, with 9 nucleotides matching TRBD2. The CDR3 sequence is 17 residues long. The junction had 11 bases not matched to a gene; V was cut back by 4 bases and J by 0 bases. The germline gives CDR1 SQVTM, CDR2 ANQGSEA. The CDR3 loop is CSVVRLAGYASTDTQYF. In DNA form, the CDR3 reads TGCAGCGTTGTTAGGCTAGCGGGATACGCTAGCACAGATACGCAGTATTTT.

The CDR3 sequence is CASSDPPGLAAETQYF. The CDR3 region has the DNA TGTGCCAGCAGTGACCCACCGGGACTAGCGGCGGAGACCCAGTACTTC. The chain links TRBV6-4 to TRBJ2-5; 11 nucleotides agree with TRBD2. Germline trimming cut 2 bases from V and 5 bases from J; bases unmatched to any gene: 7. Germline CDR1 MRHNA, CDR2 SNTAGT. This CDR3 is 16 amino acids long.

The CDR3: CASRSTQETQYF. In DNA, the CDR3 is TGTGCCAGCAGATCTACTCAAGAGACCCAGTACTTC. The rearrangement uses TRBV6-5 and TRBJ2-5; no firm D call. CDR3 length equals 12 residues. V shed 6 bases and J shed 2 bases, with 7 bases lying between them. CDR1 is MNHEY, CDR2 SVGAGI, per germline.

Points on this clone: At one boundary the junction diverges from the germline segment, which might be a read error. DNA of the CDR3: TGTGCCAGCAGTTCCACTAGCGGTTTTAGCTTATCCTCCTTCTTC. This sequence encodes CASSSTSGFSLSSFF. The J gene is TRBJ2-7, the V gene TRBV28, with TRBD2 matching 8 bases. CDR1 is MDHEN and CDR2 is SYDVKM in the germline V gene. This CDR3 comprises 15 residues.

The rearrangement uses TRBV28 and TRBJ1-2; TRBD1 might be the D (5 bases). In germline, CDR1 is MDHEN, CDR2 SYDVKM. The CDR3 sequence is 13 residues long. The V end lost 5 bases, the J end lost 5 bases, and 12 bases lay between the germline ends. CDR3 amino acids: CASSTGTAYGYTF. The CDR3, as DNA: TGTGCCAGCAGTACAGGAACGGCGTATGGCTACACCTTC.